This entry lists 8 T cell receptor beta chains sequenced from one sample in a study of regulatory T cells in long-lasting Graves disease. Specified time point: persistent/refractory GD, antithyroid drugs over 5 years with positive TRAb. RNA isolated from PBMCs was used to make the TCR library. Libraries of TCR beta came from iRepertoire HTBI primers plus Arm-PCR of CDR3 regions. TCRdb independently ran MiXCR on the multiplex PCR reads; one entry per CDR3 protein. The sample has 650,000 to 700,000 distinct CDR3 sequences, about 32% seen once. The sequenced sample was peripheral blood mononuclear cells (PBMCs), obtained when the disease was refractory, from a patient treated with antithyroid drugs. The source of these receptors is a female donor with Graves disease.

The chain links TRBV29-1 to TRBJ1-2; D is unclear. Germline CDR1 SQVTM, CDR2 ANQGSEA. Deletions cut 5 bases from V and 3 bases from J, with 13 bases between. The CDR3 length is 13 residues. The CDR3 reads CSVREVLDYGYTF. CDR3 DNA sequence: TGCAGCGTTCGGGAGGTCCTCGACTATGGCTACACCTTC.

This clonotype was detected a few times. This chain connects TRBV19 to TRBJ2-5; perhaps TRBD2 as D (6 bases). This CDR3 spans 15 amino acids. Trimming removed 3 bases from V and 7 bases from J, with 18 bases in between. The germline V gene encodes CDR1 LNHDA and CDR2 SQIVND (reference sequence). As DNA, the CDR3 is TGTGCCAGTAGTATCTCTTCGGAGGAGGGAGGGACCCAGTACTTC. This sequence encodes CASSISSEEGGTQYF. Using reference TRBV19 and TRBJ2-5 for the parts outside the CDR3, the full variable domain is DGGITQSPKYLFRKEGQNVTLSCEQNLNHDAMYWYRQDPGQGLRLIYYSQIVNDFQKGDIAEGYSVSREKKESFPLTVTSAQKNPTAFYLCASSISSEEGGTQYFGPGTRLLVL.

CDR3 nucleotides: TGTGCCAGCAGTCAGAGAGGAAACACCATATATTTT. It codes for CASSQRGNTIYF. This chain links TRBV6-1 with TRBJ1-3; D not certain. This CDR3 contains 12 residues. V was pared by 5 bases and J by 4 bases, with 6 bases between. Germline V gene sequence: CDR1 MNHNS, CDR2 SASEGT.

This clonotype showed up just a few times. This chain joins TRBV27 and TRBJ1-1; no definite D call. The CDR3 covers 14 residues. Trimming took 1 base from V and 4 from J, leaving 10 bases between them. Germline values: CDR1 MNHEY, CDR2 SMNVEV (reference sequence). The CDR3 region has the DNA TGTGCCAGCAGTTTATGGAAGGGCGGCACTGAAGCTTTCTTT. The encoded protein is CASSLWKGGTEAFF.

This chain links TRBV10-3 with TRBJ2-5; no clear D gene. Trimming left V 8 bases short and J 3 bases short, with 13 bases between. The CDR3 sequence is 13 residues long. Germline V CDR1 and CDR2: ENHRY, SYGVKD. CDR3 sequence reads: CAISAAEKETQYF. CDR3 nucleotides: TGTGCCATCTCGGCGGCGGAGAAAGAGACCCAGTACTTC.

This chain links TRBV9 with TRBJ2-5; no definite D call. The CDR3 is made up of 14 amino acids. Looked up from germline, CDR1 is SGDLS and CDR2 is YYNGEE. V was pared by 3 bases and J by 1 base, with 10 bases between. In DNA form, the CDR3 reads TGTGCCAGCAGCGGCAATACCCCCCAAGAGACCCAGTACTTC. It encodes CASSGNTPQETQYF.

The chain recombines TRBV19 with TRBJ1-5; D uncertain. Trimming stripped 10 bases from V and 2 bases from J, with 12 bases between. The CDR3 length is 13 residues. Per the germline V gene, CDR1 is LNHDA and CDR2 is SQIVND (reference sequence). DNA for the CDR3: TGTGCCATTTCACCGGACCGCAATCAGCCCCAGCATTTT. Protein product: CAISPDRNQPQHF.

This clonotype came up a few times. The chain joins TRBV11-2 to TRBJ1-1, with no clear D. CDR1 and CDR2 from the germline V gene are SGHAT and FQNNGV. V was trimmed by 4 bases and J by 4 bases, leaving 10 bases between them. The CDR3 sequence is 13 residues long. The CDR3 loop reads CASSSWVGTEAFF. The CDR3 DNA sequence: TGTGCCAGCAGCTCATGGGTTGGCACTGAAGCTTTCTTT.